This T cell receptor (beta chain) derives from a study of blood T cells in healthy people across ages. Points from the study as a whole: Any changes in expanded clonotypes were possibly confounded, as donor CMV status remained unknown. Researchers deemed the diversity estimates from one million T cells underestimates.

The authors drew ten milliliters of peripheral blood from each donor. Sample-barcoded 5' priming and a J-beta primer mix drove a second PCR of 7 to 11 cycles. Using its own MiXCR run on the 5' RACE reads, TCRdb lists one record per CDR3 protein. Of 800,000 to 950,000 distinct CDR3 sequences in the sample, around 34% were seen once. The CDR3 extends over 16 amino acids. Germline V gives CDR1 LGHNA, CDR2 YSLEER. This clonotype was found once. Its antigen is not identified. A single base separates this from a much larger clone, so it may be a read error. The TCR originated in a man aged 18 to 29 in good health. What was sequenced was blood. The genes are TRBV4-3 and TRBJ1-4; tentatively, D is TRBD1 (6 bases). The CDR3 sequence: CASSQDWTATNEKLIF. CDR3 bases: TGCGCCAGCAGCCAAGATTGGACAGCAACTAATGAAAAACTGATTTTT.